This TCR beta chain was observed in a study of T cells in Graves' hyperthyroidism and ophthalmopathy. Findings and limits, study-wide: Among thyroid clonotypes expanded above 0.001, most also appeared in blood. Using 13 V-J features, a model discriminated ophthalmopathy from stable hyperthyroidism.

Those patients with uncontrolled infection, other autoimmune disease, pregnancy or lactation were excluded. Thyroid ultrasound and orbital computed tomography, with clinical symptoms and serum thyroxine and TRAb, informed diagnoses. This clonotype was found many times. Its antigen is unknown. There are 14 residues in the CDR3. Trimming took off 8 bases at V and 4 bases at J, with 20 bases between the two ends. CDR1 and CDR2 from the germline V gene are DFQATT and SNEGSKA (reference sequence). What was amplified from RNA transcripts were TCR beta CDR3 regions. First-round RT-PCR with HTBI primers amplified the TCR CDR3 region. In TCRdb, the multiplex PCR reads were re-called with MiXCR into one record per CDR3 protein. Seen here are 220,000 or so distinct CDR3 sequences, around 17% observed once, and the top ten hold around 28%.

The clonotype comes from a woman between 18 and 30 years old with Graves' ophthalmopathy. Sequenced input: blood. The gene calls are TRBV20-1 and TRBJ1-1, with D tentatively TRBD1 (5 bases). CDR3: CSPTPPGRSTEAFF. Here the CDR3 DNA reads TGCAGTCCCACTCCCCCGGGACGGAGCACTGAAGCTTTCTTT.